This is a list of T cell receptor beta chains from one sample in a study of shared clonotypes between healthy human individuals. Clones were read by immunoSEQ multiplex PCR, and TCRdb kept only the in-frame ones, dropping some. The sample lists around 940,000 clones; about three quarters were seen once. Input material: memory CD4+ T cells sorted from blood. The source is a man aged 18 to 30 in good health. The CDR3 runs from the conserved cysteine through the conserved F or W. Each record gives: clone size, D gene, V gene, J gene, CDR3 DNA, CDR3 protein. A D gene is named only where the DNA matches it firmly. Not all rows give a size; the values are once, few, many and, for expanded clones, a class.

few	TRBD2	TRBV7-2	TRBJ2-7	TGTGCCAGCAGCCATAGCGGGGCCACCTACGAGCAGTACTTC	CASSHSGATYEQYF
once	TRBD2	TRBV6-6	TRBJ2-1	TGTGCCAGCAGTGGAGCGGGAGGCCAGTACAATGAGCAGTTCTTC	CASSGAGGQYNEQFF
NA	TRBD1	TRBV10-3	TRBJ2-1	TGTGCCATAGACCCGGGACAGGGTCGTTTTAATGAGCAGTTCTTC	CAIDPGQGRFNEQFF
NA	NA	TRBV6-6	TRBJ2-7	TGTGCCAGCGACGAAAACGGACTAACCTACGAGCAGTACTTC	CASDENGLTYEQYF
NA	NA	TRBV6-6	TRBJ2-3	TGTGCCAGCAGTCCGGGACTTCTCACAGATACGCAGTATTTT	CASSPGLLTDTQYF
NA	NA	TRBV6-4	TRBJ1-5	TGTGCCAACCTAACAGGGCTGGATCAGCCCCAGCATTTT	CANLTGLDQPQHF
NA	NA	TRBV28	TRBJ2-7	TGTGCCAGCAGCCAAGACAGCCTAGGACACTACGAGCAGTACTTC	CASSQDSLGHYEQYF
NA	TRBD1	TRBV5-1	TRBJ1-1	TGCGCCAGCAGCTTGCTGGACAGGGATACTGAAGCTTTCTTT	CASSLLDRDTEAFF
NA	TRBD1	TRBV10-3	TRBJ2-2	TGTGCCGCCAGACAGGGGGACACCGGGGAGCTGTTTTTT	CAARQGDTGELFF
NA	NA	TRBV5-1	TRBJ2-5	TGCGCCAGCAGACTTCCGCCGGGGGTCTCAGAGACCCAGTACTTC	CASRLPPGVSETQYF
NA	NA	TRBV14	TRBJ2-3	TGTGCCAGCAGCCACCGGGACTTTACAGATACGCAGTATTTT	CASSHRDFTDTQYF
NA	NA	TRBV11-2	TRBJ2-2	TGTGCCAGCACCCCTAACACCGGGGAGCTGTTTTTT	CASTPNTGELFF